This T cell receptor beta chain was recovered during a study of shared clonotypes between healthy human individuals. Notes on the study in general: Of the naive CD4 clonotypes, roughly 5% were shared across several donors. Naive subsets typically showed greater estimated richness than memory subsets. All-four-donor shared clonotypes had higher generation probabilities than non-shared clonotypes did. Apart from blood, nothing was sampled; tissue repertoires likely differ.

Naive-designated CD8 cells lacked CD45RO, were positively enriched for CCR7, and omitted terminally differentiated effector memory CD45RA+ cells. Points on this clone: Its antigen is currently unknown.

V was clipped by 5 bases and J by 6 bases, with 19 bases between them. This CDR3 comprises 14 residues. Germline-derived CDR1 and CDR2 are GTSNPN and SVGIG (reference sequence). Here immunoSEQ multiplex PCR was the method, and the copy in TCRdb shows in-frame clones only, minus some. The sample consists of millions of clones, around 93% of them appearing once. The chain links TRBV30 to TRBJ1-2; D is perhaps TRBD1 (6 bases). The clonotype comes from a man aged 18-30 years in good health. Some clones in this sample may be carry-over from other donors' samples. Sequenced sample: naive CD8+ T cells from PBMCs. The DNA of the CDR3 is TGTGCCTGGGCGGGGGCAGGGTATGAGGATGGCTACACCTTC. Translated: CAWAGAGYEDGYTF.